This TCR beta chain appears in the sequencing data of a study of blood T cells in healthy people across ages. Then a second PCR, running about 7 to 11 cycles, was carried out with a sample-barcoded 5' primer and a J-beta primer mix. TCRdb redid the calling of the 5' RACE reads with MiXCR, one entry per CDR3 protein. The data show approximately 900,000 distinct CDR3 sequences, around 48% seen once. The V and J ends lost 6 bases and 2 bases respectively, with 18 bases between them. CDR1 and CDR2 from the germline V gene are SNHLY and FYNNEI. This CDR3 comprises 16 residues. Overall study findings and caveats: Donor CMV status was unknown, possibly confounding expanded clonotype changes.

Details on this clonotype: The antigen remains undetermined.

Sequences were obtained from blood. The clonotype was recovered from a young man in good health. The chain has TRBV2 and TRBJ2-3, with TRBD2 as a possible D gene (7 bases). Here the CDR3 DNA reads TGTGCCAGCAGATGGGCCGGGGGGCGGTTCACAGATACGCAGTATTTT. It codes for CASRWAGGRFTDTQYF. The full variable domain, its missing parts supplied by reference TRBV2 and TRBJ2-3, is EPEVTQTPSHQVTQMGQEVILRCVPISNHLYFYWYRQILGQKVEFLVSFYNNEISEKSEIFDDQFSVERPDGSNFTLKIRSTKLEDSAMYFCASRWAGGRFTDTQYFGPGTRLTVL.